This TCR beta chain was obtained from a study of blood T cell repertoires in COVID-19. The V end lost 1 base, the J end lost 0 bases, and 12 bases lay between the germline ends. The CDR3 loop spans 17 amino acids. Germline V lookup: CDR1 KGHSH, CDR2 LQKENI. Clones were sequenced by immunoSEQ multiplex PCR, and TCRdb holds only the in-frame ones, with some missing. The table records around 11,000 clones, roughly 80% of them present only once. The V and J genes are TRBV18 and TRBJ2-2; D ambiguous. The TCR originated in a man in his 70s with active COVID-19. What was sequenced was peripheral blood. The chain's CDR3 is CASSPLGSYANTGELFF. The DNA of the CDR3 is TGTGCCAGCTCACCACTCGGTTCATACGCGAACACCGGGGAGCTGTTTTTT.